This T cell receptor (beta chain) was profiled in a study of T cell responses to AZD1222 COVID-19 vaccine (dated by TCRdb to 2020 to 2022). Regarding the research as a whole: AZD1222 recipients with second doses at about 4 weeks or about 12 weeks were pooled, because spike-specific TCR depth and breadth did not differ between schedules. A total of 230 or so trial participants underwent TCR sequencing, of whom around 200 received two doses of AZD1222 and about 25 received two doses of the MenACWY control vaccine. Trial participants were enrolled by age into subgroups of 18-55, 56-69 and 70-plus years, and about 150, 27 and 61 TCR-sequenced participants, respectively, were included in these subgroups. The full study reports these points: In the small 56-69-year group, the increase in depth fell short of significance, most likely because of low power. Because no day 14 peak-response samples were available, the repertoires could be characterized only after the peak T cell response. Spike-specific TCR breadth and depth rose significantly after two AZD1222 doses compared with day 0 and with MenACWY recipients. Vaccine-associated CD4 TCRs spanned the whole spike protein, with dominant responses in regions 160-218 and 743-854. Reportedly, almost half of the unique spike-specific TCRs recognized epitopes lying outside the regions that are mutated in the B.1.351 and B.1.1.7 variants. Most participants were white British and females outnumbered males, and the authors suggested that clonal diversity may have been underestimated. Conclusions about previously exposed vaccinees were limited because only 5 or 6 AZD1222 recipients were SARS-CoV-2 seropositive at baseline.

At the junction V is shortened by 0 bases and J by 3 bases; bases outside the gene matches: 23. Including the terminal cysteine and phenylalanine, the CDR3 comprises 22 residues. Only the CDR3 part of the read is kept: 66 bases, read in frame from the first base. The CDR3 regions of human TCRbeta chains were analyzed by immunosequencing. The source study handled its data this way. Repertoire TCRs were checked for matches against a reference library of SARS-CoV-2-specific TCRs that had been generated using the MIRA antigen-specificity platform. Breadth meant the fraction of unique TCRs that were SARS-CoV-2-associated, whereas depth meant the fraction of total T cells that were SARS-CoV-2-associated. Using the MIRA data, every spike-specific TCR was mapped to the spike region that the TCR reacted to and assigned to either a CD4 or a CD8 class. Log10-transformed breadth and depth values were compared by one-way ANOVA with Sidak's multiple comparisons tests. TCRdb stores this immuneACCESS table with in-frame sequences only. Part of the clones is absent; in the studies checked, under half of the shortfall reflects unresolved V genes, and no reason is known for the rest. Clone size and V and J calls were adopted from that table, with D and trimming inferred from the DNA. Here the sample has around 140,000 clones; roughly 93% occur a single time. Around 5.9% of the sample comes from the top ten.

The time point label, read with the paper, signifies: baseline before first vaccination. Samples from vaccinated people were obtained from the UK trials COV001 and COV002, which included a single-blind randomized controlled phase 2/3 trial of AZD1222 (ChAdOx1 nCoV-19) in healthy adults. For TCRbeta chain sequencing, PBMC samples were collected from trial participants at day 0 and at day 28 after the second dose. Points on this clone: Which antigen it targets is not known. One base away there is no much larger clone; base qualities are not given.

The sequenced sample was peripheral blood, obtained on day 0 of AZD1222 vaccination. The chain uses TRBV23-1 and TRBJ1-1, with 9 junctional bases fitting TRBD1. TRBV23-1 is labeled an ORF, and its function is uncertain. This clonotype originated in an adult in good health. CDR3 loop: CASSQSGGQTGTGSTGDTEAFF. DNA sequence: TGCGCCAGCAGTCAATCGGGTGGACAAACCGGGACAGGGAGTACAGGGGACACTGAAGCTTTCTTT.